Each of the 8 T cell receptor beta chains below was sequenced from the same sample in a study of blood T cell repertoires in COVID-19 (dated by TCRdb to the early 2020s). Library construction relied on the immunoSEQ multiplex PCR assay. What TCRdb holds here is the immuneACCESS table cut down to in-frame rearrangements. Part of the clones is not present; checked against another copy, under half of the missing clones reflect an unresolved V gene, and the others are unexplained. The sample profile shows more than 110,000 clones; 65% to 90% of them were found once. Just under 3% of the sample rests with the top ten. Sequenced sample: peripheral blood. These receptors all stem from a man aged 50 to 60 with acute or convalescent COVID-19.

V and J are TRBV5-6 and TRBJ2-7, with 7 bases identical to TRBD2. V trimming: 2 bases; J trimming: 3 bases; junction bases outside the gene matches: 5. From germline, CDR1 is SGHDT and CDR2 YYEEEE. This CDR3 region has 14 residues. The CDR3: CASSFGREVYEQYF. CDR3 coding DNA: TGTGCCAGCAGCTTCGGCCGGGAGGTCTACGAGCAGTACTTC.

With respect to this clone: The same CDR3 arises from other DNA sequences in this sample as well. The CDR3 sequence is CASSLRQGDTGELFF. The CDR3 DNA reads as TGCGCCAGCAGCTTGCGACAGGGGGACACCGGGGAGCTGTTTTTT. This sequence joins TRBV5-1 and TRBJ2-2; the match to TRBD1 covers 9 bases. Germline V gene sequence: CDR1 SGHRS, CDR2 YFSETQ. The CDR3 has 15 amino acids. Trimming cost V 1 base and J 3 bases; bases outside gene matches: 1.

The gene calls are TRBV5-1 and TRBJ2-3, with TRBD2 matching 9 bases. This CDR3 is 15 amino acids long. The germline gives CDR1 SGHRS, CDR2 YFSETQ. Trimming cost V 4 bases and J 6 bases; bases outside gene matches: 9. CDR3 in DNA: TGCGCCAGCAGCCTGCTGGCGGGGGGGACGGATACGCAGTATTTT. Residues: CASSLLAGGTDTQYF.

J is TRBJ2-5 and V is TRBV27; 11 nucleotides align to TRBD2. Unmatched junction bases numbered 9, after V lost 7 bases and J lost 5 bases. The CDR3 consists of 15 residues. CDR1 and CDR2 from the germline V gene are MNHEY and SMNVEV (reference sequence). The CDR3 is CASMDLAGGRETQYF. Here the CDR3 DNA reads TGTGCCAGCATGGATCTAGCGGGGGGCAGGGAGACCCAGTACTTC.

The chain recombines TRBV9 with TRBJ1-4; TRBD1 agrees at 7 bases. Trimming took 7 bases from V and 3 from J; bases not matched to a gene: 12. CDR3 length: 16 residues. Germline CDR1 reads SGDLS; CDR2 reads YYNGEE. CDR3 in DNA: TGTGCCAGCTCACCGGGACAGAGGGAGGCTAATGAAAAACTGTTTTTT. This sequence encodes CASSPGQREANEKLFF.

The chain combines TRBV7-9 with TRBJ2-5, with a weak D call TRBD2 (6 bases). Germline loops: CDR1 SEHNR, CDR2 FQNEAQ (reference sequence). With 5 bases removed from V and 1 base from J, the gap between germline ends came to 14 bases. CDR3 length: 15 residues. CDR3: CASSTRDSRQETQYF. The CDR3 DNA reads TGTGCCAGCAGCACCCGGGACTCACGCCAAGAGACCCAGTACTTC.

The J gene is TRBJ1-3, the V gene TRBV2; tentative D call: TRBD1 (5 bases). The CDR3 loop spans 14 amino acids. The germline gives CDR1 SNHLY, CDR2 FYNNEI. Trimming took 4 bases from V and 4 from J, leaving 11 bases between them. The CDR3 region is CASSGGDAGNTIYF. For the CDR3, the DNA is TGTGCCAGCAGTGGGGGGGACGCCGGAAACACCATATATTTT.

This clone was seen only once. The chain uses TRBV10-3 and TRBJ2-2; 7 positions agree with TRBD2. The length of the CDR3 is 15 residues. CDR1 and CDR2 (germline): ENHRY, SYGVKD. With 6 bases clipped from V and 4 bases from J, the junction kept 8 bases outside the gene matches. This CDR3 reads CAIRPDLAGTGELFF. DNA for the CDR3: TGTGCCATCAGGCCGGACTTAGCGGGCACCGGGGAGCTGTTTTTT.